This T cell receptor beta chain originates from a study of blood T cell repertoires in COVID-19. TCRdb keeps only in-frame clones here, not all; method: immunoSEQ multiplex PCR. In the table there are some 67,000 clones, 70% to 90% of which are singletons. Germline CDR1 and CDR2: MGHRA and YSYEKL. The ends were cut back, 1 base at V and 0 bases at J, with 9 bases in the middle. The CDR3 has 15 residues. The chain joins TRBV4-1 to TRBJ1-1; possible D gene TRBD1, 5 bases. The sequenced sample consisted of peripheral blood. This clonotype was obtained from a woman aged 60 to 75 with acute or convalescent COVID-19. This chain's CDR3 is CASSQVQAMNTEAFF. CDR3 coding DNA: TGCGCCAGCAGCCAAGTACAGGCCATGAACACTGAAGCTTTCTTT.